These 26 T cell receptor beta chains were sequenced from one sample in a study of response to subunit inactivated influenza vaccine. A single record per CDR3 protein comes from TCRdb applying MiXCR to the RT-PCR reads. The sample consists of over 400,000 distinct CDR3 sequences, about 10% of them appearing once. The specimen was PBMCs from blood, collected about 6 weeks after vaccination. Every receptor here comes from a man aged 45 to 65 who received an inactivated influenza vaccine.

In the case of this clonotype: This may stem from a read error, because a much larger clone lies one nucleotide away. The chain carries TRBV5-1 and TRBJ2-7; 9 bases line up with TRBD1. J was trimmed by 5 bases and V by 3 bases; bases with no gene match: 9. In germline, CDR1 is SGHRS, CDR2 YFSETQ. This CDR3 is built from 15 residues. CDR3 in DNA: TGCGCCAGCAGCTGGGCCGGGACAGGGCGTCACGAGCAGTACTTC. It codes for CASSWAGTGRHEQYF.

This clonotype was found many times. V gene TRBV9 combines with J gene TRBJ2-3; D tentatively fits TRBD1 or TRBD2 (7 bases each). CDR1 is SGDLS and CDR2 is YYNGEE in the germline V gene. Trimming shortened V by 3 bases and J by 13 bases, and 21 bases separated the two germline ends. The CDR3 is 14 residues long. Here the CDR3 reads CASSETPQGGNEYF. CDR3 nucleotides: TGTGCCAGCAGCGAGACCCCCCAGGGGGGGAATGAGTATTTT.

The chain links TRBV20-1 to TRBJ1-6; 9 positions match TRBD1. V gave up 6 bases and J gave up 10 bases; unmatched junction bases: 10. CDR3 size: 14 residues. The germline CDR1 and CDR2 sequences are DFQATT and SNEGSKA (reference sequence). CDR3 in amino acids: CSARPTGGVSPLHF. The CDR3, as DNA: TGCAGTGCCCGCCCTACAGGGGGCGTATCACCCCTCCACTTT.

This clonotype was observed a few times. The CDR3 sequence is CASSPGTGEGDTDTQYF. For the CDR3, the DNA is TGCGCCAGCAGTCCCGGGACAGGGGAAGGGGACACAGATACGCAGTATTTT. This chain links TRBV10-2 with TRBJ2-3, with TRBD1 matching 10 bases. J lost 2 bases, V lost 5 bases, and 10 bases had no gene match. The length of the CDR3 is 17 residues. Germline V CDR1 and CDR2: WSHSY, SAAADI.

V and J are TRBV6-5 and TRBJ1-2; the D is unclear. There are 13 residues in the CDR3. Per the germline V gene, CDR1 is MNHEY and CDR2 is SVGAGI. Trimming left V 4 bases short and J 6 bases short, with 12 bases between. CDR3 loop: CASSSTQWHGYTF. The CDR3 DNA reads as TGTGCCAGCAGTTCCACCCAGTGGCATGGCTACACCTTC.

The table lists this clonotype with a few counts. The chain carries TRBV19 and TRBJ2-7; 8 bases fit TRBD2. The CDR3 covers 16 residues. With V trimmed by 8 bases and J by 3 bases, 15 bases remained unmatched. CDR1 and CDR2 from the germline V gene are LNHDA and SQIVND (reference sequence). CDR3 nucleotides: TGTGCCAGTTGGGCGGGGGGCCCACACCCCCTCTACGAGCAGTACTTC. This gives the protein CASWAGGPHPLYEQYF.

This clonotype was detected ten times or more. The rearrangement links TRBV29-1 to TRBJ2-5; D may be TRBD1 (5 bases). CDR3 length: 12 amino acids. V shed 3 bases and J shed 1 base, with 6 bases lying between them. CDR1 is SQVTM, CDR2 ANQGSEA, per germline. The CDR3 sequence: CSVDRAQETQYF. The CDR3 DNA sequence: TGCAGCGTTGACAGGGCCCAAGAGACCCAGTACTTC.

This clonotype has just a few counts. The DNA of the CDR3 is TGTGCCAGCTCACCAAGTTTGGCTAGCGGGAGGCAAGAGACCCAGTACTTC. Protein product: CASSPSLASGRQETQYF. The chain links TRBV18 to TRBJ2-5; 11 bases are shared with TRBD2. With 2 bases clipped from V and 2 bases from J, the junction kept 7 bases outside the gene matches. This CDR3 comprises 17 residues. The germline V gene has CDR1 KGHSH and CDR2 LQKENI.

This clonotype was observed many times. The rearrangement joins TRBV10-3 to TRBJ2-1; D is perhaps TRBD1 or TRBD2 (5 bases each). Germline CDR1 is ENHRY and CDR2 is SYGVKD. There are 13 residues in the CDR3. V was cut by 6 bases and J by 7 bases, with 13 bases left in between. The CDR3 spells CAISPGARNEQFF. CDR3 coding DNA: TGTGCCATCAGCCCCGGGGCCCGGAATGAGCAGTTCTTC.

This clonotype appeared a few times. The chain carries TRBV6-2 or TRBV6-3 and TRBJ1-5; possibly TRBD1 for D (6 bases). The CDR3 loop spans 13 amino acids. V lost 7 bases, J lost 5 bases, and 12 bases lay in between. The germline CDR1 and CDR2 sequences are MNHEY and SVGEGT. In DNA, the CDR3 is TGTGCCAGCACGGACAGCCGGTATCAGCCCCAGCATTTT. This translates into CASTDSRYQPQHF.

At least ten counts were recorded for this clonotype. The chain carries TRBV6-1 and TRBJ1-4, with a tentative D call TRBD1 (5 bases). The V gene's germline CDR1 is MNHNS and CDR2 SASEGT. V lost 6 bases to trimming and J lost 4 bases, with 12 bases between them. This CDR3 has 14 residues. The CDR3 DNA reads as TGTGCCAGCAGGGGACTTTTCCTTAATGAAAAACTGTTTTTT. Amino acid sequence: CASRGLFLNEKLFF.

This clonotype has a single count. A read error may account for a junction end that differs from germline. CDR3 amino acids: CASSLEAGGFSDAQYF. CDR3 nucleotides: TGCGCCAGCAGCTTGGAAGCGGGAGGATTTTCAGATGCGCAGTATTTT. The genes are TRBV5-1 and TRBJ2-3; 9 bases fit TRBD2. From germline, CDR1 is SGHRS and CDR2 YFSETQ. There are 16 residues in the CDR3.

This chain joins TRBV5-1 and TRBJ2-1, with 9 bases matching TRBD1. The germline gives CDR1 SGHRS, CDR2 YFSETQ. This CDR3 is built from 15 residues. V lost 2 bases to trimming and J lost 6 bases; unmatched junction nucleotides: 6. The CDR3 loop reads CASSFTGTGINEQFF. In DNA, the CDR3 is TGCGCCAGCAGCTTCACCGGGACAGGGATCAATGAGCAGTTCTTC.

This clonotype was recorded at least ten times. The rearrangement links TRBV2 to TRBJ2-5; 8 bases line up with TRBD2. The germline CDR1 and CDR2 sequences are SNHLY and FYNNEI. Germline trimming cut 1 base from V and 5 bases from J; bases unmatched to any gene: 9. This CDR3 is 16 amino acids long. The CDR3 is CASSEGIAGLSETQYF. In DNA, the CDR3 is TGTGCCAGCAGTGAAGGGATAGCGGGGCTATCGGAGACCCAGTACTTC.

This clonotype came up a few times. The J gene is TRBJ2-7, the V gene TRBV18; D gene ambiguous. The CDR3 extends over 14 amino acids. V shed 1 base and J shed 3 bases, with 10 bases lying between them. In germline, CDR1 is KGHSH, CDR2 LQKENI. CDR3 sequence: CASSPQSNSYEQYF. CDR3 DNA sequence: TGTGCCAGCTCACCACAATCCAACAGCTACGAGCAGTACTTC. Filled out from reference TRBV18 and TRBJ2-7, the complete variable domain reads NAGVMQNPRHLVRRRGQEARLRCSPMKGHSHVYWYRQLPEEGLKFMVYLQKENIIDESGMPKERFSAEFPKEGPSILRIQQVVRGDSAAYFCASSPQSNSYEQYFGPGTRLTVT.

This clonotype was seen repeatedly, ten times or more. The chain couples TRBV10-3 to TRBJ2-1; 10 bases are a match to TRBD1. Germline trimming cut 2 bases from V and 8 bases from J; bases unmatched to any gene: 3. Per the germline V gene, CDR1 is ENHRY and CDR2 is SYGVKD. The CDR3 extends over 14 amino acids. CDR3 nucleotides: TGTGCCATCAGTGAGGGGGACAGGGGCGATGAGCAGTTCTTC. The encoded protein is CAISEGDRGDEQFF.

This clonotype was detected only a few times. The CDR3 sequence is CASSGGGGGEQFF. The CDR3 coding sequence is TGCGCCAGCAGTGGCGGGGGCGGCGGTGAGCAGTTCTTC. V usage is TRBV5-1 and J usage is TRBJ2-1; a possible D gene is TRBD2 (7 bases). Between the trimmed V and J ends, which lost 5 bases and 9 bases, there was a span of 15 bases. Per the germline V gene, CDR1 is SGHRS and CDR2 is YFSETQ. This CDR3 is built from 13 residues.

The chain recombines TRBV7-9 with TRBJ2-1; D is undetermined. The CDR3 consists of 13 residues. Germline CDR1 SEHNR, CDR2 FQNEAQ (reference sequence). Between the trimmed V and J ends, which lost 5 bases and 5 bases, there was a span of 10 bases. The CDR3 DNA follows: TGTGCCAGCAGCCCCCACGCAGACAATGAGCAGTTCTTC. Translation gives CASSPHADNEQFF.

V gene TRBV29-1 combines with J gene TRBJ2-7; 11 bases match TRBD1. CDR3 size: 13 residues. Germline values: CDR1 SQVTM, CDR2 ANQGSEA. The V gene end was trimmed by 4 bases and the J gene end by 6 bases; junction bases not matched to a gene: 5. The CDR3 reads CSVVRTGGREQYF. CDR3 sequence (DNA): TGCAGCGTTGTACGGACAGGGGGCCGCGAGCAGTACTTC.

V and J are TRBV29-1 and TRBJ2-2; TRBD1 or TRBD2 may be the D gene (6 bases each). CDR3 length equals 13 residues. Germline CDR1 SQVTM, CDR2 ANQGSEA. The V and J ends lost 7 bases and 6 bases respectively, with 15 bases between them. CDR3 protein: CSGTPGAPGELFF. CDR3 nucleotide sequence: TGCAGCGGGACCCCGGGGGCCCCCGGGGAGCTGTTTTTT.

The chain's CDR3 is CASSLSALAGGPPPFQAEQFF. The CDR3 bases are TGTGCCAGCAGTTTATCGGCTCTAGCGGGGGGGCCACCTCCGTTTCAGGCTGAGCAGTTCTTC. V usage is TRBV27 and J usage is TRBJ2-1; TRBD2 matches 12 bases. Looked up from germline, CDR1 is MNHEY and CDR2 is SMNVEV (reference sequence). This CDR3 comprises 21 residues. The V segment lost 0 bases and the J segment 9 bases; nucleotides outside the gene matches: 21.

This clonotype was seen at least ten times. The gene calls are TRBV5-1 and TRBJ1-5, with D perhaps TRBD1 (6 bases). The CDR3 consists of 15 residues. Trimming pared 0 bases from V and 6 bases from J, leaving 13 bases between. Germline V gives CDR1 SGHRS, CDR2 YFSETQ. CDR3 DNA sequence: TGCGCCAGCAGCTTGGGGCCAGGGGAACCTCAGCCCCAGCATTTT. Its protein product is CASSLGPGEPQPQHF.

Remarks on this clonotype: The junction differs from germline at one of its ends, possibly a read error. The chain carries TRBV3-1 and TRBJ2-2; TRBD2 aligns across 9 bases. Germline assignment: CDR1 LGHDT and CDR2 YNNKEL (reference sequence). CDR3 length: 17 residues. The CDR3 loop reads CAISLGRAGGITGELFF. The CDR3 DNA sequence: TGTGCCATCAGCCTCGGGCGAGCGGGGGGAATCACCGGGGAGCTGTTTTTT.

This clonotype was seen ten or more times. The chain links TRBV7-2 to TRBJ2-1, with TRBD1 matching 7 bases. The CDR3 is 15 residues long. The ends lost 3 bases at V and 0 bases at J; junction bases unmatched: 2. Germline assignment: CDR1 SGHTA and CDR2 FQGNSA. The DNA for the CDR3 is TGTGCCAGCAGCTTCGACAGGGCCTCCTACAATGAGCAGTTCTTC. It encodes CASSFDRASYNEQFF.

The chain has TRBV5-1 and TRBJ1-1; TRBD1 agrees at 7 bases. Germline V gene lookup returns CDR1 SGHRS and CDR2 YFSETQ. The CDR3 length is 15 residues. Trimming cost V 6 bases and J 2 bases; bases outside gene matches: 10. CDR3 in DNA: TGCGCCAGCAAGTTGGCCGGGACAGCCAACACTGAAGCTTTCTTT. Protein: CASKLAGTANTEAFF.

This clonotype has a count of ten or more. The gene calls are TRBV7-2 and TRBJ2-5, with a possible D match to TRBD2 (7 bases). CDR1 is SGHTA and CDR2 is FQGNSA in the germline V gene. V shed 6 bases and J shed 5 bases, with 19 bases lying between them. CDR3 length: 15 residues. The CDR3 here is CASRGGDIAWETQYF. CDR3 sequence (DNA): TGTGCCAGCAGGGGGGGGGACATAGCATGGGAGACCCAGTACTTC.